The sequence of this TCR beta chain was determined in a study of CD8+ T cells in alopecia areata. Study results and caveats: Scalp clonality and expanded CD8+ clones among the top 100 fell significantly with tofacitinib. Many expanded lesional clones stayed in scalp and blood while on tofacitinib. Normal scalp had lower clonality than lesional scalp, with alopecia totalis/universalis lesions showing this most strongly.

This CDR3 contains 13 residues. V was shortened by 3 bases and J by 2 bases, with 5 bases between the two germline ends. Germline assignment: CDR1 SEHNR and CDR2 FQNEAQ (reference sequence). Extraction of RNA preceded its reverse transcription into cDNA, which served as the sequencing template. Sequencing used immunoSEQ multiplex PCR; TCRdb keeps in-frame clones, though not all of them. The sample comprises under 200,000 clones, less than 70% of which are singletons, and over 12% rests with the top ten. Sample treatment: oral pan-JAK inhibitor, 5-10 mg twice daily. Those with alopecia areata gave lesional scalp punch biopsies and peripheral blood. A word on this clone: What it binds is not known.

The sequence came from a human donor with alopecia areata. This specimen was CD4+ T cells sorted from blood, taken at week 24, from a patient treated with tofacitinib. This chain connects TRBV7-9 to TRBJ1-5; no definite D call. CDR3 nucleotide sequence: TGTGCCAGCAGCTTCGCCGGCAATCAGCCCCAGCATTTT. It is translated as CASSFAGNQPQHF.